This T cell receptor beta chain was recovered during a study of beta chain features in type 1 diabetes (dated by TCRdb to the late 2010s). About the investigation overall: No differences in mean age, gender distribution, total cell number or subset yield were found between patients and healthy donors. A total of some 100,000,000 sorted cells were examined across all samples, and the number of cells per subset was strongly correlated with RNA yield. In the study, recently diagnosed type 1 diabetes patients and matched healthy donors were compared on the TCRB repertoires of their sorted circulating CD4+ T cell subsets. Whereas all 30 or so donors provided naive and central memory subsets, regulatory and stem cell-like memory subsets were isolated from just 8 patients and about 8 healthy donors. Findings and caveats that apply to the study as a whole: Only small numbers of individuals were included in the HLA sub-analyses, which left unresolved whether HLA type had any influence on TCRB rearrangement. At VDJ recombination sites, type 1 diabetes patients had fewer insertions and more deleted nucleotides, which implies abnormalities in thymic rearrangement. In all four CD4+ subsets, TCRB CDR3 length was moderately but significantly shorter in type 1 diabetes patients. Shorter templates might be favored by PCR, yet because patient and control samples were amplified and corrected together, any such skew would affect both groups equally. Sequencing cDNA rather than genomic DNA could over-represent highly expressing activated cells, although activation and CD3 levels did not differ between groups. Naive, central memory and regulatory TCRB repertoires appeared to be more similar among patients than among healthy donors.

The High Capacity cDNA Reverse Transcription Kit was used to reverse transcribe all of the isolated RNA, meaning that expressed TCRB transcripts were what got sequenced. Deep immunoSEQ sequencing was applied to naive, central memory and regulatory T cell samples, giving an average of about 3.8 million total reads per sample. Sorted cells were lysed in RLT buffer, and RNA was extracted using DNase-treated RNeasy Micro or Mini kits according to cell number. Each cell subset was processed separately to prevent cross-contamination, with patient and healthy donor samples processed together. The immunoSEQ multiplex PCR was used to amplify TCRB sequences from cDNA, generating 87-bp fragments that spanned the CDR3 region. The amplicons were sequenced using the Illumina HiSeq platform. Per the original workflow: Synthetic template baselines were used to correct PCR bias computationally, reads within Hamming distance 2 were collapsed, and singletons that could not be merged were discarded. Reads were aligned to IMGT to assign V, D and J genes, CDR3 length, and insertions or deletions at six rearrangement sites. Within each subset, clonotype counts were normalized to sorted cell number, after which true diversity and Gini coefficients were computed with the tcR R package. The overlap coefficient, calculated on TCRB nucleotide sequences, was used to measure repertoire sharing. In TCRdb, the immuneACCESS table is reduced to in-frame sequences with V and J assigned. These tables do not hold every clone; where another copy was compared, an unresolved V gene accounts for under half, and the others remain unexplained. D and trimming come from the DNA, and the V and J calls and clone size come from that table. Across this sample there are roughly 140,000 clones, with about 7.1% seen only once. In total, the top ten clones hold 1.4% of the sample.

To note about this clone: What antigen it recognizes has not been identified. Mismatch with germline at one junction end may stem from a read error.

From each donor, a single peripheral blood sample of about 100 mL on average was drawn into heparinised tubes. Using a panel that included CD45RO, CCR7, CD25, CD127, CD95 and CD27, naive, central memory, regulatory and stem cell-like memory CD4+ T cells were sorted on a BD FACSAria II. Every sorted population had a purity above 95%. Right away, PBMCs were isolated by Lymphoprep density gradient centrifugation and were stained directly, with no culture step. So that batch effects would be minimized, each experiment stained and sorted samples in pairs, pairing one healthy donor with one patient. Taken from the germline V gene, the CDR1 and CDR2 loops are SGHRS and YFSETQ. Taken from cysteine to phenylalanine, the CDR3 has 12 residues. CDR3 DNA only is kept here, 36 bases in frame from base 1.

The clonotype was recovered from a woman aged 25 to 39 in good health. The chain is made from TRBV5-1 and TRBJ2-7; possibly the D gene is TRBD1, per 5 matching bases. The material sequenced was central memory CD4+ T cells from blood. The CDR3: CASSPGSFEQYF. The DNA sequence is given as TGCGCCAGCAGCCCAGGGTCCTTCGAGCAGTACTTC.